Below, 23 T cell receptor beta chains from the same sample are listed, as sequenced in a study of vaccination and CD4 T cells after COVID-19 (dated by TCRdb to between 2021 and 2024). The antigens of these receptors remain unknown. The library was obtained by PCR. The reads were generated on an Illumina iSeq 100. At the Johns Hopkins FTIC core, DNA from the cultured CD4+ T cells underwent TCR sequencing with the Oncomine TCR Beta short-read assay. The public reads were reanalyzed by TCRdb: fastp trimming at Q25, MiXCR alignment, in-frame beta chains only. For every CDR3 protein sequence, its rows merge into one entry that carries the most common genes and DNA. For this sample the table gives 8,500 to 14,000 distinct CDR3 sequences, of which 69% were detected only once. The leading ten clones occupy under 13% of the sample. The treatment or condition label for this specimen denotes: roughly ten-day PBMC culture with coronavirus spike peptide pools or control peptides (ViraFEST assay).

Material for sequencing was CD4+ T cells from blood, cultured in vitro. The receptor source for this set is a human donor who had recovered from COVID-19.

The chain employs TRBV15 and TRBJ1-3; D perhaps matches TRBD1 (5 bases). CDR1 is LNHNV and CDR2 is YYDKDF in the germline V gene (reference sequence). Trimming removed 5 bases from V and 1 base from J, with 6 bases in between. The CDR3 has 13 residues. The CDR3 bases are TGTGCCACCAGCCAGGGATCTGGAAACACCATATATTTT. It codes for CATSQGSGNTIYF.

The V and J genes are TRBV5-1 and TRBJ1-5; D is undetermined. The V end lost 1 base, the J end lost 2 bases, and 10 bases lay between the germline ends. The germline V gene encodes CDR1 SGHRS and CDR2 YFSETQ. The CDR3 is 15 amino acids. CDR3 DNA: TGCGCCAGCAGCTTGATGCCAGCTGGCAATCAGCCCCAGCATTTT. Protein: CASSLMPAGNQPQHF.

The V gene is TRBV27, the J gene TRBJ2-5; D ambiguous. Deletions cut 3 bases from V and 0 bases from J, with 11 bases between. CDR1 and CDR2 from the germline V gene are MNHEY and SMNVEV (reference sequence). The CDR3 is 15 residues long. CDR3 nucleotide sequence: TGTGCCAGCAGTTTTCGTGGCACCTACCAAGAGACCCAGTACTTC. Its translation: CASSFRGTYQETQYF.

This chain links TRBV12-3 or TRBV12-4 with TRBJ2-3; 7 nucleotides agree with TRBD2. CDR3 size: 14 residues. After removal of 5 bases from V and 8 bases from J, the junction contained 10 bases not matched to a gene. In DNA, the CDR3 is TGTGCCAGCAGTAGCAGCGGGATATTGGGTACGCAGTATTTT. This translates into CASSSSGILGTQYF.

The chain recombines TRBV7-9 with TRBJ2-1; tentative D call: TRBD2 (5 bases). The germline V and J ends were trimmed by 0 bases and 7 bases, with 10 bases remaining between them. Germline loops: CDR1 SEHNR, CDR2 FQNEAQ (reference sequence). This CDR3 has 14 amino acids. CDR3 in amino acids: CASSLAGVVNEQFF. Written as DNA, the CDR3 is TGTGCCAGCAGCTTAGCGGGAGTGGTTAATGAGCAGTTCTTC.

The chain has TRBV20-1 and TRBJ1-6, with TRBD1 identical over 9 bases. V lost 5 bases to trimming and J lost 7 bases; unmatched junction nucleotides: 6. Germline CDR1 and CDR2: DFQATT and SNEGSKA (reference sequence). This CDR3 is 14 amino acids long. This CDR3 reads CSARGQGGNSPLHF. The CDR3 region has the DNA TGCAGTGCTCGGGGACAGGGTGGGAATTCACCCCTCCACTTT.

The sample holds a few counts of this clonotype. The chain joins TRBV5-5 to TRBJ1-2; tentatively, D is TRBD1 (6 bases). Germline V CDR1 and CDR2: SGHKS, YYEKEE (reference sequence). The CDR3 consists of 15 residues. V lost 1 base and J lost 4, with 14 bases in between. This CDR3 reads CASSLLLQGPYGYTF. CDR3 coding DNA: TGTGCCAGCAGCTTGCTCTTACAGGGACCCTATGGCTACACCTTC.

The chain couples TRBV11-3 to TRBJ1-2; the match to TRBD1 covers 8 bases. The CDR3 is 13 amino acids. Germline V gene data show CDR1 as SGHNT and CDR2 as YENEEA. J lost 5 bases, V lost 10 bases, and 9 bases had no gene match. In DNA, the CDR3 is TGTGCCACCGCCTCACAGGGGGGTTATGGCTACACCTTC. It translates to CATASQGGYGYTF.

The chain is built from TRBV20-1 and TRBJ1-5; a possible D gene is TRBD1 (6 bases). Trimming took off 6 bases at V and 4 bases at J, with 16 bases between the two ends. The CDR3 is 14 residues long. CDR1 and CDR2 (germline): DFQATT, SNEGSKA (reference sequence). CDR3 protein: CSALGTHPNQPQHF. The CDR3 DNA sequence: TGCAGTGCGTTGGGGACACATCCAAATCAGCCCCAGCATTTT.

This rearrangement joins TRBV14 to TRBJ1-6; TRBD1 aligns across 7 bases. The CDR3 has 15 residues. V gave up 4 bases and J gave up 6 bases; unmatched junction bases: 6. From germline, CDR1 is SGHDN and CDR2 FVKESK. CDR3 bases: TGTGCCAGCAGCCGCTCAGGGGGTTCTAATTCACCCCTCCACTTT. Its translation: CASSRSGGSNSPLHF.

This chain uses TRBV10-2 with TRBJ2-2; 9 bases map to TRBD2. Losses at the gene ends were 0 bases for V and 9 bases for J; bases not matched to a gene: 5. This CDR3 has 15 residues. Germline values: CDR1 WSHSY, CDR2 SAAADI. Here the CDR3 DNA reads TGCGCCAGCAGTGAGTCGGCTAGCGGGACCCGGGAGCTGTTTTTT. It is translated as CASSESASGTRELFF.

The CDR3 region is CASSPTSGSYEQYF. The CDR3 region has the DNA TGTGCCAGCAGCCCTACTAGCGGTTCCTACGAGCAGTACTTC. The V and J genes are TRBV6-1 and TRBJ2-7, with TRBD2 identical over 8 bases. J lost 1 base, V lost 6 bases, and 5 bases had no gene match. Germline V lookup: CDR1 MNHNS, CDR2 SASEGT. CDR3 length: 14 residues.

The gene calls are TRBV5-6 and TRBJ1-2; 7 nucleotides agree with TRBD1. The CDR3 contains 12 residues. The germline CDR1 and CDR2 sequences are SGHDT and YYEEEE. Trimming removed 2 bases from V and 7 bases from J; junction bases left unmatched: 2. The CDR3 spells CASSFSGGGYTF. The CDR3 nucleotides read TGTGCCAGCAGCTTTTCAGGGGGTGGCTACACCTTC.

This clonotype turned up a few times. The chain combines TRBV6-1 with TRBJ1-2; a weak D match, TRBD1 (5 bases). Germline CDR1 is MNHNS and CDR2 is SASEGT. This CDR3 spans 17 amino acids. Trimming cost V 2 bases and J 4 bases, with 20 bases left between them. CDR3 protein: CASSEQPDVGQGYGYTF. Written as DNA, the CDR3 is TGTGCCAGCAGTGAACAACCGGACGTCGGGCAGGGCTATGGCTACACCTTC.

The sample holds one count of this clonotype. The chain links TRBV20-1 to TRBJ2-2; D unclear. In germline, CDR1 is DFQATT, CDR2 SNEGSKA (reference sequence). V was pared by 3 bases and J by 3 bases, with 8 bases between. This CDR3 is 13 amino acids long. The CDR3 reads CSASSHYTGELFF. In DNA form, the CDR3 reads TGCAGTGCTAGCTCCCATTACACCGGGGAGCTGTTTTTT.

This clonotype was seen a handful of times. This chain joins TRBV6-5 and TRBJ2-7; TRBD1 is a possible D gene (6 bases). The CDR3 totals 17 residues. CDR1 MNHEY and CDR2 SVGAGI come from the germline V gene. V dropped 0 bases and J dropped 0 bases, with 15 bases sitting between them. CDR3 sequence: CASSYSFDRPTSYEQYF. In DNA, the CDR3 is TGTGCCAGCAGTTACTCGTTTGACAGGCCTACCTCCTACGAGCAGTACTTC.

This rearrangement joins TRBV15 to TRBJ2-5; TRBD2 agrees at 9 bases. The length of the CDR3 is 14 residues. Germline V CDR1 and CDR2: LNHNV, YYDKDF (reference sequence). Losses at the gene ends were 5 bases for V and 4 bases for J; bases not matched to a gene: 5. The CDR3 DNA is TGTGCCACCAGCTTCAGCGGGGGGATAGAGACCCAGTACTTC. Its translation is CATSFSGGIETQYF.

The rearrangement joins TRBV23-1 to TRBJ2-3; 11 bases agree with TRBD1. TRBV23-1 is annotated as an ORF whose role is uncertain. The CDR3 is 17 amino acids. V lost 0 bases and J lost 5; bases outside the gene matches: 7. CDR3 residues: CASSQSRDRGAEDTQYF. The CDR3 coding sequence is TGCGCCAGCAGTCAATCTAGGGACAGGGGGGCTGAAGATACGCAGTATTTT.

V and J are TRBV6-2 or TRBV6-3 and TRBJ2-7; a possible D gene is TRBD1 (5 bases). The CDR3 consists of 13 residues. Deletions cut 11 bases from V and 6 bases from J, with 20 bases between. Germline V gene data show CDR1 as MNHEY and CDR2 as SVGEGT. The CDR3 reads CAGHRTSSSEQYF. The CDR3 DNA sequence: TGTGCCGGACACAGGACATCCTCGTCCGAGCAGTACTTC.

This chain joins TRBV6-5 and TRBJ2-3; 11 bases fit TRBD2. V was pared by 2 bases and J by 6 bases, with 7 bases of the junction left unmatched. CDR3 length equals 16 residues. Germline V gene data show CDR1 as MNHEY and CDR2 as SVGAGI. CDR3 protein: CASSYRLAGRIDTQYF. The CDR3 coding sequence is TGTGCCAGCAGTTACAGACTAGCGGGAAGGATTGATACGCAGTATTTT.

The genes are TRBV6-5 and TRBJ2-1; 10 bases are shared with TRBD2. Germline-derived CDR1 and CDR2 are MNHEY and SVGAGI. The V and J ends lost 5 bases and 4 bases, in that order; junction bases with no gene match: 5. There are 15 residues in the CDR3. This chain's CDR3 is CASSPGTSVYNEQFF. The CDR3 coding sequence is TGTGCCAGCAGTCCAGGGACTAGCGTTTACAATGAGCAGTTCTTC.

The gene calls are TRBV3-1 and TRBJ1-2; TRBD1 aligns across 9 bases. The V gene end was trimmed by 5 bases and the J gene end by 2 bases; junction bases not matched to a gene: 6. The CDR3 runs 15 residues. Germline values: CDR1 LGHDT, CDR2 YNNKEL (reference sequence). CDR3: CASSTRTGVNYGYTF. In DNA form, the CDR3 reads TGTGCCAGCAGCACCCGGACAGGGGTAAACTATGGCTACACCTTC.

The rearrangement joins TRBV15 to TRBJ1-6; D not resolved. Germline values: CDR1 LNHNV, CDR2 YYDKDF (reference sequence). This CDR3 spans 13 amino acids. The V gene lost 7 bases and the J gene lost 9 bases, with 13 bases spanning the gap. CDR3 DNA sequence: TGTGCCACCACCCGGACCCAAAGTTCACCCCTCCACTTT. It codes for CATTRTQSSPLHF.